Each of the 15 T cell receptor beta chains below was sequenced from the same sample in a study of PD-1 blockade in mismatch repair-deficient tumors. TCRdb's table, derived via immunoSEQ multiplex PCR, lists solely in-frame clones and lacks some. The sample has 60,000 to 75,000 clones; approximately 89% are singletons. Material: peripheral blood, obtained 52 weeks after starting pembrolizumab. These receptors were taken from an adult with mismatch repair-deficient cancer.

This chain links TRBV15 with TRBJ1-5; a weak D match, TRBD1 (6 bases). The germline V gene has CDR1 LNHNV and CDR2 YYDKDF (reference sequence). The V end lost 6 bases, the J end lost 0 bases, and 12 bases lay between the germline ends. The CDR3 totals 15 residues. The chain's CDR3 is CATSLDRYSNQPQHF. The CDR3 region has the DNA TGTGCCACCAGTCTTGACAGGTATAGCAATCAGCCCCAGCATTTT.

This chain connects TRBV7-6 to TRBJ2-5, with 11 bases fitting TRBD2. The germline gives CDR1 SGHVS, CDR2 FNYEAQ. Trimming took 4 bases from V and 5 from J; bases not matched to a gene: 15. This CDR3 is built from 18 residues. CDR3 residues: CASSSTSGSMNYMETQYF. CDR3 nucleotides: TGTGCCAGCAGCTCTACTAGCGGGAGTATGAATTATATGGAGACCCAGTACTTC.

The chain has TRBV30 and TRBJ1-4; 8 nucleotides agree with TRBD1. The CDR3 runs to 12 residues. Trimming cost V 3 bases and J 7 bases; bases outside gene matches: 1. Germline V gene data show CDR1 as GTSNPN and CDR2 as SVGIG (reference sequence). Written as DNA, the CDR3 is TGTGCCTGGAGGACAGGGGTTGAAAAACTGTTTTTT. This codes for CAWRTGVEKLFF.

The chain joins TRBV28 to TRBJ2-7, with TRBD2 matching 10 bases. Per the germline V gene, CDR1 is MDHEN and CDR2 is SYDVKM. Trimming took 0 bases from V and 4 from J; bases not matched to a gene: 6. This CDR3 has 16 residues. The CDR3 loop is CASSLWTGTSAYEQYF. Written as DNA, the CDR3 is TGTGCCAGCAGTTTATGGACCGGGACTAGCGCTTACGAGCAGTACTTC.

The chain is built from TRBV5-1 and TRBJ2-1; 7 nucleotides match TRBD1. Germline CDR1 is SGHRS and CDR2 is YFSETQ. CDR3 length equals 15 residues. V lost 3 bases to trimming and J lost 5 bases; unmatched junction nucleotides: 8. In DNA, the CDR3 is TGCGCCAGCAGCTACGGACAGGATTCCAACAATGAGCAGTTCTTC. Protein sequence: CASSYGQDSNNEQFF.

The chain recombines TRBV6-1 with TRBJ2-3; 10 nucleotides agree with TRBD1. From germline, CDR1 is MNHNS and CDR2 SASEGT. The CDR3 length is 17 residues. The V and J ends lost 4 bases and 4 bases, in that order; junction bases with no gene match: 11. CDR3 sequence reads: CASSGDRGLSSADTQYF. DNA of the CDR3: TGTGCCAGCAGTGGTGACAGGGGGCTTTCATCAGCAGATACGCAGTATTTT.

This chain links TRBV6-5 with TRBJ1-1, with a tentative D call TRBD1 (5 bases). The CDR3 runs 15 residues. V lost 0 bases to trimming and J lost 1 base, with 9 bases between them. The V gene's germline CDR1 is MNHEY and CDR2 SVGAGI. The CDR3 bases are TGTGCCAGCAGTTACTCGAGGAGGGGGAACACTGAAGCTTTCTTT. Translating it yields CASSYSRRGNTEAFF.

CDR3 nucleotide sequence: TGTGCCAGCAGCGTAGCAGCTTTTGGCTCCTACGAGCAGTACTTC. Protein sequence: CASSVAAFGSYEQYF. The chain has TRBV9 and TRBJ2-7, with D unresolved. Germline CDR1 SGDLS, CDR2 YYNGEE. There are 15 residues in the CDR3. V dropped 0 bases and J dropped 0 bases, with 10 bases sitting between them.

The V gene is TRBV6-5, the J gene TRBJ2-7; D uncertain. This CDR3 comprises 13 residues. CDR1 is MNHEY, CDR2 SVGAGI, per germline. The germline V and J ends were trimmed by 2 bases and 4 bases, with 9 bases remaining between them. The CDR3 loop reads CASSYNVGYEQYF. CDR3 DNA: TGTGCCAGCAGTTACAATGTAGGTTACGAGCAGTACTTC.

V usage is TRBV30 and J usage is TRBJ1-5, with D possibly matching TRBD1 (6 bases). CDR1 GTSNPN and CDR2 SVGIG come from the germline V gene (reference sequence). V lost 5 bases to trimming and J lost 6 bases, with 14 bases between them. The CDR3 length is 13 residues. CDR3 bases: TGTGCCTGGGGACGACAGGCAGGTCAGCCCCAGCATTTT. This gives the protein CAWGRQAGQPQHF.

The rearrangement links TRBV7-9 to TRBJ2-2, with 8 bases matching TRBD1. With 5 bases clipped from V and 3 bases from J, the junction kept 5 bases outside the gene matches. This CDR3 contains 15 residues. Germline CDR1 and CDR2: SEHNR and FQNEAQ (reference sequence). This chain's CDR3 is CASSRQGRYTGELFF. CDR3 nucleotide sequence: TGTGCCAGCAGCCGACAGGGGCGGTACACCGGGGAGCTGTTTTTT.

The chain employs TRBV29-1 and TRBJ1-1; D gene unclear. Germline values: CDR1 SQVTM, CDR2 ANQGSEA. Trimming shortened V by 6 bases and J by 5 bases, and 19 bases separated the two germline ends. The CDR3 is 14 amino acids. CDR3 sequence (DNA): TGCAGCGTCGGTGTTAGGGCCAAACTGACTGAAGCTTTCTTT. Translating gives CSVGVRAKLTEAFF.

This rearrangement joins TRBV9 to TRBJ1-5, with 9 nucleotides matching TRBD1. Per the germline V gene, CDR1 is SGDLS and CDR2 is YYNGEE. With V trimmed by 3 bases and J by 6 bases, 4 bases remained unmatched. The CDR3 runs 14 residues. The CDR3 is CASSAGTGSQPQHF. The CDR3 DNA reads as TGTGCCAGCAGCGCCGGGACAGGGAGTCAGCCCCAGCATTTT.

The chain carries TRBV4-1 and TRBJ2-3; 9 bases match TRBD1. CDR1 MGHRA and CDR2 YSYEKL come from the germline V gene. Germline trimming cut 3 bases from V and 5 bases from J; bases unmatched to any gene: 6. CDR3 length equals 15 residues. The CDR3 spells CASSHWTGAEDTQYF. CDR3 nucleotides: TGCGCCAGCAGCCATTGGACAGGGGCTGAAGATACGCAGTATTTT.

This clone has only one observation. The rearrangement uses TRBV6-1 and TRBJ1-4; 7 bases map to TRBD1. Per germline, CDR1 MNHNS and CDR2 SASEGT. This CDR3 contains 23 residues. Trimming took 5 bases from V and 8 from J; bases not matched to a gene: 35. This CDR3 reads CASSQDPRQGMRLNGGGWEKLFF. The CDR3 coding sequence is TGTGCCAGCAGTCAAGACCCTAGACAGGGAATGAGGCTAAACGGCGGAGGTTGGGAAAAACTGTTTTTT.